A single TCR beta chain is shown here with its context. Its specificity is unknown. Sequenced by immunoSEQ multiplex PCR; TCRdb stores in-frame clones only, minus some. Here the sample spans around 46,000 clones, around 84% being singletons. The sample is drawn from a study of OX40 agonist ivuxolimab in advanced cancers. Looking at the study overall: Patients received the agonistic anti-OX40 (CD134) antibody ivuxolimab. Patients receiving dose escalation had hepatocellular carcinoma, melanoma, renal cell or head and neck cancer. One patient with hepatocellular carcinoma and two with cutaneous melanoma, three in all, had partial responses. Study findings and constraints: The antigens recognized by the expanded peripheral T cells, that is their antigen specificity, were not determined.

Per the germline V gene, CDR1 is MNHEY and CDR2 is SMNVEV (reference sequence). V was trimmed by 0 bases and J by 2 bases, leaving 20 bases between them. The CDR3 is made up of 18 amino acids. V and J are TRBV27 and TRBJ2-7, with D possibly TRBD2 on 5 matching bases. The receptor's source is an adult with an advanced solid tumor such as melanoma, head and neck, liver or kidney cancer. Sequenced here: CD4+ or CD8+ T cells sorted from blood, sampled in a trial of the OX40 agonist ivuxolimab. CDR3 nucleotide sequence: TGTGCCAGCAGTTTATCTTATATTGTCGGGATAGATGCCTACGAGCAGTACTTC. This translates into CASSLSYIVGIDAYEQYF.